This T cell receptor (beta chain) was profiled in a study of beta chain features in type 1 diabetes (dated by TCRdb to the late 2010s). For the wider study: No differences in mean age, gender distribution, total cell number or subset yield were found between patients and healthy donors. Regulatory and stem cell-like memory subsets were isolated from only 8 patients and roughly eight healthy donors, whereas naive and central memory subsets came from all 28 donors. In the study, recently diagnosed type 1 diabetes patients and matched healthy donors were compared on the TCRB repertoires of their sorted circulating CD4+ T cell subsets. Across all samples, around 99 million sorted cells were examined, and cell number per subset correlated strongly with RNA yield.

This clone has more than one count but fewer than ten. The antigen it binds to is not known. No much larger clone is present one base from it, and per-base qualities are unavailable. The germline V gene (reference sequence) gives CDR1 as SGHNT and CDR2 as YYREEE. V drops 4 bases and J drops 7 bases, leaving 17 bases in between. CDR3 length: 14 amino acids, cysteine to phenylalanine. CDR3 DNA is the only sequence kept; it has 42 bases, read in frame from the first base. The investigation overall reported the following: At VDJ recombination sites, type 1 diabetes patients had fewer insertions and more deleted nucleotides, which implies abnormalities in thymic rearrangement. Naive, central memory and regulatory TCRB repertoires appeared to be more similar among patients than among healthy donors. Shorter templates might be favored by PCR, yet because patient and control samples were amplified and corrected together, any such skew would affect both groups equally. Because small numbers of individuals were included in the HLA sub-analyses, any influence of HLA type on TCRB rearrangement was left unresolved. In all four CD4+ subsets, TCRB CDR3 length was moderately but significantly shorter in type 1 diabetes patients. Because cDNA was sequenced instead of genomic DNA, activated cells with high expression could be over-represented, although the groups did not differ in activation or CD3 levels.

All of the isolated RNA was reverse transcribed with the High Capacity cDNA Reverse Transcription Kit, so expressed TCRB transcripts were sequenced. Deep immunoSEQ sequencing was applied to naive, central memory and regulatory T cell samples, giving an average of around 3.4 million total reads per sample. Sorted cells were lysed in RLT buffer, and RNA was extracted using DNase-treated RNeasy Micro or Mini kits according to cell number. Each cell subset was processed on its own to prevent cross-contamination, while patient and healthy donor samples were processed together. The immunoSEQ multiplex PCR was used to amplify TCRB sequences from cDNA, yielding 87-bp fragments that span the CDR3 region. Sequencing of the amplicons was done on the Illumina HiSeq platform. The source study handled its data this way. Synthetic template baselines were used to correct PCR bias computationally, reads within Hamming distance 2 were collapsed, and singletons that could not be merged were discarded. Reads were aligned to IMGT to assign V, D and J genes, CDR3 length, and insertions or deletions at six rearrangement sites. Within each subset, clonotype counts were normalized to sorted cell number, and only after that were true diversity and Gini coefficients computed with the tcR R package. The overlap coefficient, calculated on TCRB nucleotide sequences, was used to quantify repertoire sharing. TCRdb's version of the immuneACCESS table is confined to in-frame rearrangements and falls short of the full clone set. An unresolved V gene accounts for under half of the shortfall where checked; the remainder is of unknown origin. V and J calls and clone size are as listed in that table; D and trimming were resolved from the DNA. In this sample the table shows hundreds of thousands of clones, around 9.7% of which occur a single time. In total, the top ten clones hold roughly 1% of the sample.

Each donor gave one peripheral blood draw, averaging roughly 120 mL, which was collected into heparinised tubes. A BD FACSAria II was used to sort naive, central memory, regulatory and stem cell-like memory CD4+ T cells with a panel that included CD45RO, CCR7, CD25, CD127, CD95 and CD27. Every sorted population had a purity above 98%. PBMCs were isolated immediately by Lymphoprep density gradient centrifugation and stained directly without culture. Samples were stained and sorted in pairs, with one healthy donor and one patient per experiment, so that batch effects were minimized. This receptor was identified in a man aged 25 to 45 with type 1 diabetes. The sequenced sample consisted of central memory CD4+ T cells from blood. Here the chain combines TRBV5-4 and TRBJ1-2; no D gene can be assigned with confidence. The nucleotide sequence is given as TGTGCCAGCAGCCCCGAGACCGCTCGGGGTGGCTACACCTTC. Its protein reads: CASSPETARGGYTF.